A selection of T cell receptor beta chains follows, all from one sample in a study of T cells after yellow fever vaccination. TCRdb re-derived calls from the 5' RACE reads in MiXCR, one entry per CDR3 protein. The top ten hold under 20% of the sample, which has approximately 240,000 distinct CDR3 sequences, 3.6% seen once. Material: PBMCs, obtained 15 days after the yellow fever booster vaccination. The origin of the receptors is a man younger than 30 who received the YFV17D yellow fever vaccine. CDR3s include the opening cysteine and the closing phenylalanine or tryptophan. A D gene is named only where the DNA matches it firmly. Not all rows give a size; the values are once, few, many and, for expanded clones, a class.

CSARDRVAGTPVAQYF,TGCAGTGCTAGAGATCGGGTAGCGGGCACTCCCGTGGCCCAGTACTTC,TRBD2,many,TRBV20-1,TRBJ2-5
CASSLFGRTSGGFTDTQYF,TGTGCCAGCAGTTTATTCGGCCGGACTAGCGGGGGATTCACAGATACGCAGTATTTT,TRBD2,few,TRBV27,TRBJ2-3
CASSPSTGDQPQHF,TGTGCCAGCTCACCATCAACAGGGGACCAGCCCCAGCATTTT,TRBD1,-,TRBV18,TRBJ1-5
CASSRGNSNQPQHF,TGCGCCAGCAGTCGGGGGAATAGCAATCAGCCCCAGCATTTT,-,many,TRBV10-2,TRBJ1-5
CASSQGLGTGNYEQYF,TGTGCCAGCAGCCAAGGGTTGGGGACAGGCAACTACGAGCAGTACTTC,TRBD1,many,TRBV4-2,TRBJ2-7
CATSGPCLYRQYF,TGTGCCACCAGTGGTCCCTGTTTGTATCGGCAGTACTTC,-,many,TRBV24-1,TRBJ2-7
CASSLTGTGPRGSYNSPLHF,TGTGCCAGCAGCTTAACCGGGACAGGACCTAGGGGATCCTATAATTCACCCCTCCACTTT,TRBD1,many,TRBV2,TRBJ1-6
CASTAVTLQETQYF,TGTGCCAGCACCGCGGTAACATTACAAGAGACCCAGTACTTC,-,many,TRBV7-9,TRBJ2-5
CASTGAGTSDTQYF,TGTGCCAGCACCGGGGCCGGGACTAGTGATACGCAGTATTTT,TRBD2,many,TRBV2,TRBJ2-3
CASSSEPGNTEAFF,TGTGCCAGCAGCTCCGAACCTGGGAACACTGAAGCTTTCTTT,-,few,TRBV5-8,TRBJ1-1
CASSMGQISNQPQHF,TGTGCCAGCAGCATGGGACAGATTAGCAATCAGCCCCAGCATTTT,TRBD1,many,TRBV5-6,TRBJ1-5
CSARQGRGYTF,TGCAGTGCTAGACAGGGACGTGGCTACACCTTC,-,many,TRBV20-1,TRBJ1-2
CSVFVSDEQYF,TGCAGCGTTTTTGTCTCTGACGAGCAGTACTTC,-,many,TRBV29-1,TRBJ2-7
CASSQEWGTGYGYTF,TGCGCCAGCAGCCAAGAGTGGGGGACAGGTTATGGCTACACCTTC,TRBD1,many,TRBV4-1,TRBJ1-2